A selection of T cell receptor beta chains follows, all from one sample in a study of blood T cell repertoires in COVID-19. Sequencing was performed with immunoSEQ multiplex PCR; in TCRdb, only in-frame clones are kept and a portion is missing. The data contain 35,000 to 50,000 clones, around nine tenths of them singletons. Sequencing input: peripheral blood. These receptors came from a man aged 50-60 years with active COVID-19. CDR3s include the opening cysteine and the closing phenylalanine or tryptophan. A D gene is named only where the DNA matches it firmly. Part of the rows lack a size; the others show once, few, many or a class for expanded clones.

CDR3aa: CASSESLRGGVELFF
CDR3nt: TGCGCCAGCAGCGAATCCTTGAGAGGGGGCGTGGAGCTGTTTTTT
j_gene: TRBJ2-2
abundance: .
v_gene: TRBV5-1
d_gene: TRBD1

CDR3aa: CASQTRQSEDTQYF
CDR3nt: TGTGCCAGCCAAACCAGGCAGAGTGAGGATACGCAGTATTTT
j_gene: TRBJ2-3
abundance: .
v_gene: TRBV28
d_gene: .

CDR3aa: CASSLSVPYEQYF
CDR3nt: TGTGCCAGCAGTCTCTCGGTTCCCTACGAGCAGTACTTC
j_gene: TRBJ2-7
abundance: .
v_gene: TRBV12-3/TRBV12-4
d_gene: .

CDR3aa: CASSHLSGEEKLFF
CDR3nt: TGTGCCAGCAGCCACCTGAGTGGGGAGGAAAAACTGTTTTTT
j_gene: TRBJ1-4
abundance: medium-sized
v_gene: TRBV14
d_gene: .

CDR3aa: CASSSQVGNQPQHF
CDR3nt: TGTGCCAGCAGTTCACAGGTTGGCAATCAGCCCCAGCATTTT
j_gene: TRBJ1-5
abundance: .
v_gene: TRBV27
d_gene: .

CDR3aa: CASSGDSSYGYTF
CDR3nt: TGTGCCAGCAGCGGGGACAGCAGCTATGGCTACACCTTC
j_gene: TRBJ1-2
abundance: .
v_gene: TRBV7-9
d_gene: TRBD1

CDR3aa: CSAGDRRRTKNIQYF
CDR3nt: TGCAGTGCTGGTGACAGGAGGAGGACCAAAAACATTCAGTACTTC
j_gene: TRBJ2-4
abundance: .
v_gene: TRBV20-1
d_gene: .

CDR3aa: CASSKGLAGAIGELFF
CDR3nt: TGCGCCAGCAGCAAAGGACTAGCGGGAGCCATCGGGGAGCTGTTTTTT
j_gene: TRBJ2-2
abundance: few
v_gene: TRBV5-1
d_gene: TRBD2

CDR3aa: CASWLGTAGNTEAFF
CDR3nt: TGCGCCAGTTGGCTCGGGACAGCTGGCAACACTGAAGCTTTCTTT
j_gene: TRBJ1-1
abundance: once
v_gene: TRBV10-2
d_gene: TRBD1

CDR3aa: CASSPGGLGQPQHF
CDR3nt: TGTGCCAGCTCACCAGGCGGACTTGGGCAGCCCCAGCATTTT
j_gene: TRBJ1-5
abundance: once
v_gene: TRBV18
d_gene: .

CDR3aa: CASSSNSGRNYNEQFF
CDR3nt: TGTGCCAGCAGCTCCAATAGCGGGAGGAACTACAATGAGCAGTTCTTC
j_gene: TRBJ2-1
abundance: .
v_gene: TRBV7-9
d_gene: TRBD2

CDR3aa: CASSELGRGHEQFF
CDR3nt: TGTGCCAGCAGTGAATTAGGCAGGGGGCATGAGCAGTTCTTC
j_gene: TRBJ2-1
abundance: .
v_gene: TRBV25-1
d_gene: TRBD1

CDR3aa: CASSIQLNTEAFF
CDR3nt: TGTGCCAGTAGTATACAGTTGAACACTGAAGCTTTCTTT
j_gene: TRBJ1-1
abundance: .
v_gene: TRBV19
d_gene: .

CDR3aa: CASSPTAQDNQPQHF
CDR3nt: TGTGCCAGTAGCCCGACCGCACAGGACAATCAGCCCCAGCATTTT
j_gene: TRBJ1-5
abundance: .
v_gene: TRBV19
d_gene: .

CDR3aa: CSVEETGGETQYF
CDR3nt: TGCAGCGTTGAAGAGACTGGAGGGGAGACCCAGTACTTC
j_gene: TRBJ2-5
abundance: .
v_gene: TRBV29-1
d_gene: .

CDR3aa: CASSQTGTISYNEQFF
CDR3nt: TGTGCCAGCAGCCAGACCGGGACTATCTCCTACAATGAGCAGTTCTTC
j_gene: TRBJ2-1
abundance: .
v_gene: TRBV7-3
d_gene: TRBD2

CDR3aa: CASSLGGFVYNEQFF
CDR3nt: TGCGCCAGCAGCTTAGGGGGCTTCGTCTACAATGAGCAGTTCTTC
j_gene: TRBJ2-1
abundance: .
v_gene: TRBV5-1
d_gene: TRBD1

CDR3aa: CASSLDSYNSPLHF
CDR3nt: TGTGCCAGCAGCTTAGACAGCTATAATTCACCCCTCCACTTT
j_gene: TRBJ1-6
abundance: few
v_gene: TRBV7-9
d_gene: .

CDR3aa: CASSLGGPTDTQYF
CDR3nt: TGTGCCAGCAGCTTGGGAGGTCCCACAGATACGCAGTATTTT
j_gene: TRBJ2-3
abundance: .
v_gene: TRBV5-4
d_gene: .

CDR3aa: CASSASFATVSNQPQHF
CDR3nt: TGTGCCAGCAGTGCGAGCTTCGCGACTGTTAGCAATCAGCCCCAGCATTTT
j_gene: TRBJ1-5
abundance: .
v_gene: TRBV6-1
d_gene: .

CDR3aa: CASSLYPGDTEAFF
CDR3nt: TGTGCCAGCAGCTTATATCCAGGGGACACTGAAGCTTTCTTT
j_gene: TRBJ1-1
abundance: .
v_gene: TRBV7-9
d_gene: .

CDR3aa: CASSQLQGAKNIQYF
CDR3nt: TGTGCCAGCAGCCAATTACAGGGCGCTAAAAACATTCAGTACTTC
j_gene: TRBJ2-4
abundance: .
v_gene: TRBV3-1/TRBV3-2
d_gene: .

CDR3aa: CASSRGVGNEQFF
CDR3nt: TGTGCCAGCAGCCGGGGGGTGGGCAATGAGCAGTTCTTC
j_gene: TRBJ2-1
abundance: few
v_gene: TRBV7-2
d_gene: TRBD2

CDR3aa: CASSLTGTYSGNTIYF
CDR3nt: TGTGCCAGCAGCTTGACAGGAACATACTCTGGAAACACCATATATTTT
j_gene: TRBJ1-3
abundance: once
v_gene: TRBV7-2
d_gene: .

CDR3aa: CASSPTSASTDTQYF
CDR3nt: TGTGCCAGCAGTCCGACTAGCGCAAGCACAGATACGCAGTATTTT
j_gene: TRBJ2-3
abundance: .
v_gene: TRBV27
d_gene: TRBD2

CDR3aa: CSPGVNYGYTF
CDR3nt: TGCAGCCCCGGGGTTAACTATGGCTACACCTTC
j_gene: TRBJ1-2
abundance: .
v_gene: TRBV20-1
d_gene: .

CDR3aa: CASSLARGGTEAFF
CDR3nt: TGTGCCAGCAGCTTGGCGCGGGGAGGTACTGAAGCTTTCTTT
j_gene: TRBJ1-1
abundance: .
v_gene: TRBV5-8
d_gene: .

CDR3aa: CATSRGGRTGENQPQHF
CDR3nt: TGTGCCACCAGCAGGGGGGGCAGGACAGGGGAAAATCAGCCCCAGCATTTT
j_gene: TRBJ1-5
abundance: .
v_gene: TRBV15
d_gene: TRBD1

CDR3aa: CASSLGLAGGPQFF
CDR3nt: TGCGCCAGCAGCCTGGGACTAGCGGGAGGGCCTCAGTTCTTC
j_gene: TRBJ2-1
abundance: .
v_gene: TRBV5-1
d_gene: TRBD2

CDR3aa: CANPAGVKDNEQFF
CDR3nt: TGCGCCAACCCAGCGGGAGTCAAAGACAATGAGCAGTTCTTC
j_gene: TRBJ2-1
abundance: .
v_gene: TRBV10-1
d_gene: TRBD2

CDR3aa: CASSLASTLRETQYF
CDR3nt: TGCGCCAGCAGCTTGGCGTCTACCCTCCGAGAGACCCAGTACTTC
j_gene: TRBJ2-5
abundance: .
v_gene: TRBV5-1
d_gene: .

CDR3aa: CASSTSGIGETQYF
CDR3nt: TGTGCCAGCAGCACTAGCGGGATAGGAGAGACCCAGTACTTC
j_gene: TRBJ2-5
abundance: .
v_gene: TRBV9
d_gene: TRBD2

CDR3aa: CASSLTGVSSGNTIYF
CDR3nt: TGCGCCAGCAGCCTAACGGGGGTGAGCTCTGGAAACACCATATATTTT
j_gene: TRBJ1-3
abundance: once
v_gene: TRBV5-1
d_gene: .

CDR3aa: CASSQGAGGQYQPQHF
CDR3nt: TGTGCCAGCAGCCAAGGCGCAGGGGGGCAATACCAGCCCCAGCATTTT
j_gene: TRBJ1-5
abundance: .
v_gene: TRBV28
d_gene: TRBD1

CDR3aa: CASSLYSEAFF
CDR3nt: TGTGCCAGCAGCTTGTATTCTGAAGCTTTCTTT
j_gene: TRBJ1-1
abundance: once
v_gene: TRBV5-4
d_gene: .

CDR3aa: CASSQATGSGNTIYF
CDR3nt: TGTGCCAGCAGCCAAGCGACAGGCTCTGGAAACACCATATATTTT
j_gene: TRBJ1-3
abundance: .
v_gene: TRBV3-1/TRBV3-2
d_gene: .

CDR3aa: CASRLSQGNTIYF
CDR3nt: TGTGCCAGCAGACTATCACAAGGAAACACCATATATTTT
j_gene: TRBJ1-3
abundance: .
v_gene: TRBV16
d_gene: .